This T cell receptor (beta chain) was identified during a study of blood T cell repertoires in COVID-19. Sequenced by immunoSEQ multiplex PCR; TCRdb stores in-frame clones only, minus some. The data show about 320,000 clones, more than 75% seen once. V gave up 5 bases and J gave up 4 bases; unmatched junction bases: 10. The germline V gene encodes CDR1 SGHTA and CDR2 FQGNSA. The CDR3 has 15 residues. Sequencing was done on a sample of PBMCs or T cells enriched from blood (not recorded which). This TCR was sampled from a man in his fifties or sixties who had recovered from COVID-19. The chain joins TRBV7-2 to TRBJ2-7; 8 bases are a match to TRBD2. The CDR3 reads CASSLQTGTSYEQYF. In DNA, the CDR3 is TGTGCCAGCAGCCTCCAAACCGGGACTAGTTACGAGCAGTACTTC.